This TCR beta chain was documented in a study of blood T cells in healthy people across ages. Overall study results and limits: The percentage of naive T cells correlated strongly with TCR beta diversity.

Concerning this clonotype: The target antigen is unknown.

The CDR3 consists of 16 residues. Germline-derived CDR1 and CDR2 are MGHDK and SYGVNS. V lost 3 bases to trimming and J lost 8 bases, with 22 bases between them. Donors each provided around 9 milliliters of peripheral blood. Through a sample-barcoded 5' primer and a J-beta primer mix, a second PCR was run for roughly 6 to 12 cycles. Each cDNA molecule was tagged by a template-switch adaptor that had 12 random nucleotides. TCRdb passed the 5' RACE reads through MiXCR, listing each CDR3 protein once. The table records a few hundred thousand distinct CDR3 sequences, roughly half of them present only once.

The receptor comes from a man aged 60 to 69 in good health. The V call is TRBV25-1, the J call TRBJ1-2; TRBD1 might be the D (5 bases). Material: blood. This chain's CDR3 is CASSEGGDPSFGGYTF. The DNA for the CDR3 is TGTGCCAGCAGTGAGGGAGGGGATCCCTCCTTTGGGGGCTACACCTTC.